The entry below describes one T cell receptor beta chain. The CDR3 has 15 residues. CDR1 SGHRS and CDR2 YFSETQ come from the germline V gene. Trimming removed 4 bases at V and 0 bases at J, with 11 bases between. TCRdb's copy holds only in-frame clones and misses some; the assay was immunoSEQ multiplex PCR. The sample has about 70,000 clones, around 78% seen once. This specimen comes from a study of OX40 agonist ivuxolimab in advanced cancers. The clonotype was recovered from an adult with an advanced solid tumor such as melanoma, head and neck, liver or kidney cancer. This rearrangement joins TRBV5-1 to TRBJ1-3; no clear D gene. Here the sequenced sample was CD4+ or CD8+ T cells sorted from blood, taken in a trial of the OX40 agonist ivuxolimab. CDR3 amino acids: CASSPAAVSGNTIYF. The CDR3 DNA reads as TGCGCCAGCAGCCCTGCAGCAGTCTCTGGAAACACCATATATTTT.